These 19 T cell receptor beta chains were all obtained from the same sample, sequenced in a study of cytomegalovirus exposure and HLA in healthy donors. The PCR ran on 60 Vbeta and 13 Jbeta primers. Sequencing used immunoSEQ multiplex PCR; TCRdb keeps in-frame clones, though not all of them. The sample contains some 99,000 clones, about 80% of which appear only once. The sequencing input was PBMCs. The source of these receptors is a woman in her forties or fifties in good health and CMV-seropositive.

This clone was seen once. Sequence at one end of the junction differs from germline and may be a read error. The V gene is TRBV5-4, the J gene TRBJ2-4; a weak D match, TRBD1 (6 bases). Germline values: CDR1 SGHNT, CDR2 YYREEE (reference sequence). The CDR3 has 14 amino acids. The CDR3 DNA reads TGTGCCAGCAGCGTACAGGGAACCAAAAACAGTCAGTACTTC. It specifies CASSVQGTKNSQYF.

This clone was seen a few times. The chain couples TRBV6-5 to TRBJ1-2; 7 bases are shared with TRBD1. The ends lost 2 bases at V and 6 bases at J; junction bases unmatched: 9. Germline V gene lookup returns CDR1 MNHEY and CDR2 SVGAGI. This CDR3 comprises 15 residues. The CDR3 reads CASSYQGGVRHGYTF. DNA for the CDR3: TGTGCCAGCAGTTACCAAGGGGGCGTTAGACATGGCTACACCTTC.

This chain links TRBV5-6 with TRBJ2-1; D is possibly TRBD1 (6 bases). This CDR3 is 11 amino acids long. The V gene's germline CDR1 is SGHDT and CDR2 YYEEEE. Trimming removed 7 bases from V and 6 bases from J, with 8 bases in between. The CDR3 DNA reads as TGTGCCAGCCGGACAGTCAATGAGCAGTTCTTC. Its protein product is CASRTVNEQFF.

The chain has TRBV25-1 and TRBJ2-1, with D possibly matching TRBD1 (6 bases). The CDR3 runs to 14 residues. Trimming pared 4 bases from V and 6 bases from J, leaving 13 bases between. Germline V CDR1 and CDR2: MGHDK, SYGVNS. The CDR3 bases are TGTGCCAGCAGTGCAGGGGTAGGTATCAATGAGCAGTTCTTC. Translated, it gives CASSAGVGINEQFF.

V gene TRBV11-1 combines with J gene TRBJ2-2; TRBD1 aligns across 10 bases. After removal of 4 bases from V and 6 bases from J, the junction contained 2 bases not matched to a gene. Germline V CDR1 and CDR2: SGHAT, FQDESV (reference sequence). CDR3 length: 14 residues. The CDR3 protein is CASSSGQGAGELFF. CDR3 nucleotide sequence: TGTGCCAGCAGCTCTGGACAGGGGGCCGGGGAGCTGTTTTTT. The whole variable domain, filled in from reference TRBV11-1 and TRBJ2-2, reads EAEVAQSPRYKITEKSQAVAFWCDPISGHATLYWYRQILGQGPELLVQFQDESVVDDSQLPKDRFSAERLKGVDSTLKIQPAELGDSAMYLCASSSGQGAGELFFGEGSRLTVL.

This clone was recorded only once. The chain has TRBV29-1 and TRBJ2-7, with 7 bases lining up with TRBD1. CDR3 size: 14 residues. V shed 2 bases, J shed 6 bases, and the junction held 10 bases outside the gene matches. The germline V gene has CDR1 SQVTM and CDR2 ANQGSEA. The CDR3 spells CSVESTGWESEQYF. Written as DNA, the CDR3 is TGCAGCGTTGAATCGACAGGGTGGGAAAGCGAGCAGTACTTC.

The V and J genes are TRBV6-5 and TRBJ2-3; TRBD2 might be the D (6 bases). Trimming took off 6 bases at V and 3 bases at J, with 10 bases between the two ends. The CDR3 spans 13 residues. CDR1 MNHEY and CDR2 SVGAGI come from the germline V gene. The CDR3 sequence: CASSREQTDTQYF. In DNA form, the CDR3 reads TGTGCCAGCAGCCGGGAGCAGACAGATACGCAGTATTTT.

A single count supports this clone. The chain recombines TRBV5-6 with TRBJ1-2; D unresolved. This CDR3 has 15 residues. Trimming shortened V by 0 bases and J by 7 bases, and 16 bases separated the two germline ends. Germline V gene lookup returns CDR1 SGHDT and CDR2 YYEEEE. This chain's CDR3 is CASSLVVGPEGGYTF. Here the CDR3 DNA reads TGTGCCAGCAGCTTGGTCGTGGGCCCCGAAGGTGGCTACACCTTC. Supplemented by reference TRBV5-6 and TRBJ1-2, the full variable domain reads DAGVTQSPTHLIKTRGQQVTLRCSPKSGHDTVSWYQQALGQGPQFIFQYYEEEERQRGNFPDRFSGHQFPNYSSELNVNALLLGDSALYLCASSLVVGPEGGYTFGSGTRLTVV.

This chain uses TRBV5-4 with TRBJ2-3, with 12 positions matching TRBD2. J gave up 3 bases and V 5 bases, and 4 bases lay outside the gene matches. The CDR3 extends over 15 amino acids. Germline V gene sequence: CDR1 SGHNT, CDR2 YYREEE (reference sequence). The CDR3 region is CASRTGTSGTDTQYF. The CDR3 bases are TGTGCCAGCAGGACCGGGACTAGCGGGACAGATACGCAGTATTTT.

The chain is built from TRBV2 and TRBJ2-1; 7 bases match TRBD2. This CDR3 is built from 16 residues. Germline CDR1 and CDR2: SNHLY and FYNNEI. The V and J ends lost 8 bases and 3 bases, in that order; junction bases with no gene match: 13. The CDR3: CASELSGTNLYNEQFF. CDR3 nucleotides: TGTGCCAGCGAACTGAGCGGGACTAACCTCTACAATGAGCAGTTCTTC.

This clone was counted once. The V gene is TRBV7-2, the J gene TRBJ1-1, with 8 bases that match TRBD1. In germline, CDR1 is SGHTA, CDR2 FQGNSA. With 5 bases clipped from V and 10 bases from J, the junction kept 15 bases outside the gene matches. CDR3 length: 15 amino acids. The chain's CDR3 is CASSTPTGVIRGAFF. The CDR3 DNA reads as TGTGCCAGCAGCACTCCGACAGGGGTTATTCGGGGAGCTTTCTTT.

A few counts support this clone. The J gene is TRBJ2-5, the V gene TRBV6-5, with 12 bases fitting TRBD2. Germline V lookup: CDR1 MNHEY, CDR2 SVGAGI. The CDR3 sequence is 15 residues long. V shed 5 bases and J 5 bases; nucleotides not matched to a gene: 6. CDR3 nucleotides: TGTGCCAGCAGTGGCTGGACTAGCGGGATGGAGACCCAGTACTTC. Encoded protein: CASSGWTSGMETQYF.

The chain couples TRBV27 to TRBJ1-6, with TRBD1 identical over 7 bases. The CDR3 spans 20 residues. Trimming took 2 bases from V and 9 from J; bases not matched to a gene: 22. Germline loops: CDR1 MNHEY, CDR2 SMNVEV (reference sequence). CDR3 sequence reads: CASSLGTFGRAGGLFSPLHF. The CDR3 bases are TGTGCCAGCAGTTTAGGGACATTTGGACGCGCAGGGGGACTTTTTTCACCCCTCCACTTT.

This clone was seen a few times. The germline gene is not matched at one end of the junction; a read error may be the cause. The chain recombines TRBV7-9 with TRBJ1-2; 7 nucleotides agree with TRBD1. There are 13 residues in the CDR3. CDR1 is SEHNR, CDR2 FQNEAQ, per germline (reference sequence). The CDR3 loop is CSSSLGRGYGYTF. The CDR3, as DNA: TGTTCCAGCAGCTTGGGCAGGGGGTATGGCTACACCTTC.

The chain recombines TRBV4-3 with TRBJ2-1; TRBD2 matches at 7 bases. Germline V gene sequence: CDR1 LGHNA, CDR2 YSLEER. The CDR3 spans 15 residues. V lost 1 base, J lost 5 bases, and 5 bases stayed unmatched. The CDR3 reads CASSQGTSDNNEQFF. CDR3 bases: TGCGCCAGCAGCCAAGGGACTAGTGATAACAATGAGCAGTTCTTC.

The chain is built from TRBV4-3 and TRBJ2-2, with 11 positions matching TRBD1. Trimming took 1 base from V and 4 from J; bases not matched to a gene: 2. This CDR3 is built from 16 residues. Germline CDR1 and CDR2: LGHNA and YSLEER. The CDR3 region is CASSQGTGGLTGELFF. The CDR3 DNA is TGCGCCAGCAGCCAAGGGACAGGGGGCCTCACCGGGGAGCTGTTTTTT.

This rearrangement joins TRBV7-9 to TRBJ1-5; TRBD1 agrees at 7 bases. J was trimmed by 8 bases and V by 6 bases; bases with no gene match: 10. This CDR3 spans 14 amino acids. CDR1 is SEHNR and CDR2 is FQNEAQ in the germline V gene (reference sequence). The CDR3 region is CASSKDRAWEPQHF. As DNA, the CDR3 is TGTGCCAGCAGTAAAGACAGGGCGTGGGAGCCCCAGCATTTT.

The gene calls are TRBV5-4 and TRBJ2-2; D may be TRBD2 (5 bases). Trimming took 7 bases from V and 1 from J, leaving 14 bases between them. In germline, CDR1 is SGHNT, CDR2 YYREEE (reference sequence). The CDR3 extends over 15 amino acids. This CDR3 reads CASQRRAENTGELFF. CDR3 DNA sequence: TGTGCCAGCCAACGAAGAGCGGAGAACACCGGGGAGCTGTTTTTT.

This clone was detected a few times. The chain carries TRBV4-2 and TRBJ2-1; D unresolved. Trimming cost V 1 base and J 0 bases, with 7 bases left between them. CDR1 is LGHNA and CDR2 is YNFKEQ in the germline V gene. The CDR3 consists of 15 residues. The CDR3 reads CASSQATSSYNEQFF. CDR3 DNA sequence: TGTGCCAGCAGCCAAGCCACAAGCTCCTACAATGAGCAGTTCTTC.